The following is a TCR beta chain sequence with its context. The sample originates from a study of blood T cell repertoires in COVID-19. Overall study context: The United States, Italy and Spain were the sources of the acute and convalescent COVID-19 samples. Sample material is recorded as cDNA or gDNA derived from T cells, B-cell-depleted T cells, or PBMCs.

The protocol was immunoSEQ multiplex PCR, while the TCRdb copy is restricted to in-frame clones and leaves out a portion. This sample yields roughly 66,000 clones, of which more than 90% are seen a single time; 13% belongs to the top ten. Trimming took off 3 bases at V and 4 bases at J, with 9 bases between the two ends. The germline V gene encodes CDR1 MNHNS and CDR2 SASEGT. CDR3 size: 13 residues. The source material was peripheral blood. The gene calls are TRBV6-1 and TRBJ1-1; no firm D call. The receptor's source is a human donor with active COVID-19. The donor label of this sample is uncertain. CDR3 nucleotides: TGTGCCAGCAGTGACCCCGGGTCCACTGAAGCTTTCTTT. It is translated as CASSDPGSTEAFF.